These T cell receptor beta chains were read from a single sample in a study of blood T cell repertoires in COVID-19. Data came from immunoSEQ multiplex PCR; TCRdb stores just in-frame clones and leaves some out. The repertoire holds approximately 100,000 clones, with 75% to 95% as singletons. Source material: peripheral blood. Receptors were obtained from a human donor in a cohort sampled during active COVID-19. Both conserved end residues are trimmed from each CDR3.

CDR3aa: ASSPLSYEQY
j_gene: TRBJ2-7
v_gene: TRBV28

CDR3aa: ASSFPGGPEQY
j_gene: TRBJ2-7
v_gene: TRBV13

CDR3aa: ASSRQQGGNEKLF
j_gene: TRBJ1-4
v_gene: TRBV5-1

CDR3aa: ASSQAPNRDYLTDTQY
j_gene: TRBJ2-3
v_gene: TRBV3-1/TRBV3-2

CDR3aa: ASSLGRLAGDNEQF
j_gene: TRBJ2-1
v_gene: TRBV5-4

CDR3aa: ASRESLVDEKLF
j_gene: TRBJ1-4
v_gene: TRBV6-6

CDR3aa: ASSSGSPLH
j_gene: TRBJ1-6
v_gene: TRBV7-4

CDR3aa: ASSQSSMAGLTDTQY
j_gene: TRBJ2-3
v_gene: TRBV4-1

CDR3aa: ASNGQGGTEAF
j_gene: TRBJ1-1
v_gene: TRBV5-4

CDR3aa: ASSVDGSGSLYNEQF
j_gene: TRBJ2-1
v_gene: TRBV9

CDR3aa: AISSGMDTEAF
j_gene: TRBJ1-1
v_gene: TRBV10-3

CDR3aa: ASSQAGYGTEAF
j_gene: TRBJ1-1
v_gene: TRBV3-1/TRBV3-2

CDR3aa: ATSDLKAGAGNEQF
j_gene: TRBJ2-1
v_gene: TRBV24-1

CDR3aa: ASSPDGLAFYNEQF
j_gene: TRBJ2-1
v_gene: TRBV5-4

CDR3aa: ASTPTSGAYEQY
j_gene: TRBJ2-7
v_gene: TRBV6-5

CDR3aa: ATSEVTGKQETQY
j_gene: TRBJ2-5
v_gene: TRBV24-1

CDR3aa: ASSPWGGASGNTIY
j_gene: TRBJ1-3
v_gene: TRBV27

CDR3aa: ASSQERGLAGEQF
j_gene: TRBJ2-1
v_gene: TRBV4-2

CDR3aa: ASSTANTEAF
j_gene: TRBJ1-1
v_gene: TRBV13

CDR3aa: ASSYSRGARYEQY
j_gene: TRBJ2-7
v_gene: TRBV6-5

CDR3aa: ASSSPGNTIY
j_gene: TRBJ1-3
v_gene: TRBV6-5

CDR3aa: ASWGADNEQF
j_gene: TRBJ2-1
v_gene: TRBV27

CDR3aa: ASSVGGSMNTEAF
j_gene: TRBJ1-1
v_gene: TRBV9

CDR3aa: ASSTDRTEAF
j_gene: TRBJ1-1
v_gene: TRBV18

CDR3aa: ASSTYTGNEQY
j_gene: TRBJ2-7
v_gene: TRBV18

CDR3aa: ASSSTGTTEAF
j_gene: TRBJ1-1
v_gene: TRBV7-3

CDR3aa: ASIAGVNTEAF
j_gene: TRBJ1-1
v_gene: TRBV19

CDR3aa: ASSSQGAWGTEAF
j_gene: TRBJ1-1
v_gene: TRBV6-5

CDR3aa: ASSPGHRNTEAF
j_gene: TRBJ1-1
v_gene: TRBV7-6

CDR3aa: ASSQDFKDRGSYT
j_gene: TRBJ1-2
v_gene: TRBV4-3

CDR3aa: ATSDPANYEQY
j_gene: TRBJ2-7
v_gene: TRBV24-1

CDR3aa: ASSPRQGFSYNEQF
j_gene: TRBJ2-1
v_gene: TRBV6-2/TRBV6-3

CDR3aa: ASSRRGGPHEQF
j_gene: TRBJ2-1
v_gene: TRBV5-6

CDR3aa: ASSLGTGVPYNEQF
j_gene: TRBJ2-1
v_gene: TRBV7-8

CDR3aa: SVVNSHNEQF
j_gene: TRBJ2-1
v_gene: TRBV29-1

CDR3aa: ASIRGRAPYEQY
j_gene: TRBJ2-7
v_gene: TRBV6-5

CDR3aa: ASSRAGLAGNNEQF
j_gene: TRBJ2-1
v_gene: TRBV4-1